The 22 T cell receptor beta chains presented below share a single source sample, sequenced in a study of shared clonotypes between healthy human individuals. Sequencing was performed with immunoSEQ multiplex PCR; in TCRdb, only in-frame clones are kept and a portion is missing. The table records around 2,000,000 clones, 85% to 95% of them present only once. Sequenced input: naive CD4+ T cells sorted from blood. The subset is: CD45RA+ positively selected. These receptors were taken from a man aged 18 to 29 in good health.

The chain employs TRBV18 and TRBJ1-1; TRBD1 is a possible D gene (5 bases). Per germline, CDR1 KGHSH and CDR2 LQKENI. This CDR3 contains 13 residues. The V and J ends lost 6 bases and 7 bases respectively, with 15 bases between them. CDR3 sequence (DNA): TGTGCCAGCTCGGCGACGGGGGGTGGTGAAGCTTTCTTT. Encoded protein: CASSATGGGEAFF.

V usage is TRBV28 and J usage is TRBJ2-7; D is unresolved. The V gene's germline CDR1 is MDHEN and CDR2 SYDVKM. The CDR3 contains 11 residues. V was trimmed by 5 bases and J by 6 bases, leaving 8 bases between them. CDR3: CASSAPREQYF. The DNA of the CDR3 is TGTGCCAGCAGTGCGCCCCGCGAGCAGTACTTC.

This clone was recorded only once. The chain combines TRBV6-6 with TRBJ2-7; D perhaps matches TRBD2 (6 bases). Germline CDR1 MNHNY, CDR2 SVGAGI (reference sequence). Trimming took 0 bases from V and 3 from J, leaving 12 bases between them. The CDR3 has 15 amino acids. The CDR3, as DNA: TGTGCCAGCAGTTACTCAGCGGGCTACAACTACGAGCAGTACTTC. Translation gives CASSYSAGYNYEQYF.

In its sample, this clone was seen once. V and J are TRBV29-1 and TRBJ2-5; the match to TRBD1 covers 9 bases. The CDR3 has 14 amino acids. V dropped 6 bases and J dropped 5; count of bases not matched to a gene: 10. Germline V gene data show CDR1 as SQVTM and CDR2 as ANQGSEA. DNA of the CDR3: TGCAGCGTGGAGTTTACAGGGGGCGCCGAGACCCAGTACTTC. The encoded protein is CSVEFTGGAETQYF.

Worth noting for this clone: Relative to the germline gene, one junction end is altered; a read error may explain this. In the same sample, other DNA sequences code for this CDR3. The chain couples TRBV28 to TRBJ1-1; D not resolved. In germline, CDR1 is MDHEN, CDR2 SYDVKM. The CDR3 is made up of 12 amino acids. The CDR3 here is CASSLLNTEAFF. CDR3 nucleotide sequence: TGTGCCAGCAGTTTATTGAATACTGAAGCTTTCTTT.

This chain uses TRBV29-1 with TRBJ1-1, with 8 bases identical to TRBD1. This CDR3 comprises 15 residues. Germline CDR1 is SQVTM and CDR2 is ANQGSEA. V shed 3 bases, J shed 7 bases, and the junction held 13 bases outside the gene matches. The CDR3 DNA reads TGCAGCGTTGATATACAGGGGGTCCGTCGGGGTGAAGCTTTCTTT. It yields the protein CSVDIQGVRRGEAFF. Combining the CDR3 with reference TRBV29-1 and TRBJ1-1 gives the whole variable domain SAVISQKPSRDICQRGTSLTIQCQVDSQVTMMFWYRQQPGQSLTLIATANQGSEATYESGFVIDKFPISRPNLTFSTLTVSNMSPEDSSIYLCSVDIQGVRRGEAFFGQGTRLTVV.

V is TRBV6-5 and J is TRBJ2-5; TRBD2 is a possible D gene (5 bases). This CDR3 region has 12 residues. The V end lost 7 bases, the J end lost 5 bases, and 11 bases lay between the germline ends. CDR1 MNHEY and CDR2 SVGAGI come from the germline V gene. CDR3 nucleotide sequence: TGTGCCAGCACCTCACCGGGGGAGACCCAGTACTTC. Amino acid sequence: CASTSPGETQYF.

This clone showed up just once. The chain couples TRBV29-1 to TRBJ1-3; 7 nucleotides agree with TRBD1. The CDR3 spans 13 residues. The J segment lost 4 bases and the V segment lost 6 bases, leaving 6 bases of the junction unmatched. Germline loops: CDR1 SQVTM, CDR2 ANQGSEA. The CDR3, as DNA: TGCAGCGTCTCCACAGGGGTCGGAAACACCATATATTTT. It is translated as CSVSTGVGNTIYF.

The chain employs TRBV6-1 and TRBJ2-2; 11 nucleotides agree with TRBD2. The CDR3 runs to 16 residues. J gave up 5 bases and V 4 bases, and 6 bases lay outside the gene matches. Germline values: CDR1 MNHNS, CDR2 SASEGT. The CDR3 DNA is TGTGCCAGCAGTGTGACTAGCGGGATCGGGACCGGGGAGCTGTTTTTT. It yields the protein CASSVTSGIGTGELFF.

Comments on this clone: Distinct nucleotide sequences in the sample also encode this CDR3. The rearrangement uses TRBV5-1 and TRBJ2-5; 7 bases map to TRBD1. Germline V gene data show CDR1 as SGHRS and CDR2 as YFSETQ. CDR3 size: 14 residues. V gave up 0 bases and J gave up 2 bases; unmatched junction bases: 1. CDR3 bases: TGCGCCAGCAGCTTGGGGACAGGACAAGAGACCCAGTACTTC. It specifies CASSLGTGQETQYF.

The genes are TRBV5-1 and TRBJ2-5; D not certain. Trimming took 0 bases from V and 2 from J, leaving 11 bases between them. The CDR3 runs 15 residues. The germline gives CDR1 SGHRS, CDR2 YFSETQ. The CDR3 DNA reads TGCGCCAGCAGCTTGGGTTCCCAGTTACAAGAGACCCAGTACTTC. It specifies CASSLGSQLQETQYF.

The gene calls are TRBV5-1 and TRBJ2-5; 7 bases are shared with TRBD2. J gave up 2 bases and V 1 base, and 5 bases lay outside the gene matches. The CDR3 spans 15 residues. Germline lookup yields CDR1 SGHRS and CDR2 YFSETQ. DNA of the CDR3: TGCGCCAGCAGCTTGACGACCGGGGGGCAAGAGACCCAGTACTTC. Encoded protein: CASSLTTGGQETQYF.

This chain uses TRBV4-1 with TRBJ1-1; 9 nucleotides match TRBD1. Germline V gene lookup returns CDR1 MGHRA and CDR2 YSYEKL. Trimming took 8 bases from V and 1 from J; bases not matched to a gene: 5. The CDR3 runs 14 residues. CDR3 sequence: CASRRQGENTEAFF. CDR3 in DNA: TGCGCCAGCCGCAGACAGGGGGAGAACACTGAAGCTTTCTTT.

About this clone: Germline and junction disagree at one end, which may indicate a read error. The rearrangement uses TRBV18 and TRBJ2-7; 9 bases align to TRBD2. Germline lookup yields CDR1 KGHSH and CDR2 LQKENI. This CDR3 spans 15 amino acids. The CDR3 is CVSSPSAGGHYEQYF. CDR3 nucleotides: TGTGTCAGCTCACCTTCGGCGGGGGGGCACTACGAGCAGTACTTC.

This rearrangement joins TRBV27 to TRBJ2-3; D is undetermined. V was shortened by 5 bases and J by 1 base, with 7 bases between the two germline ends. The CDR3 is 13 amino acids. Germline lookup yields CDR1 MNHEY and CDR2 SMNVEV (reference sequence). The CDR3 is CASSRLGTDTQYF. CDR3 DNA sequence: TGTGCCAGCAGTCGACTCGGCACAGATACGCAGTATTTT.

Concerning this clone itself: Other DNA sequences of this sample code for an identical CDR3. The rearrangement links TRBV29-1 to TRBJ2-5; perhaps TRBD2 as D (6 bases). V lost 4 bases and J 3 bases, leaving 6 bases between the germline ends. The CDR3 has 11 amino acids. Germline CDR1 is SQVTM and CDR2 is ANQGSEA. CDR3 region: CSVGGEETQYF. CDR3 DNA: TGCAGCGTTGGGGGGGAAGAGACCCAGTACTTC.

The CDR3 spells CAISEWQGNTGELFF. The CDR3 DNA reads TGTGCCATCAGTGAGTGGCAGGGTAACACCGGGGAGCTGTTTTTT. The V gene is TRBV10-3, the J gene TRBJ2-2; maybe TRBD1 (5 bases). V dropped 1 base and J dropped 2 bases, with 8 bases sitting between them. From germline, CDR1 is ENHRY and CDR2 SYGVKD. This CDR3 has 15 residues.

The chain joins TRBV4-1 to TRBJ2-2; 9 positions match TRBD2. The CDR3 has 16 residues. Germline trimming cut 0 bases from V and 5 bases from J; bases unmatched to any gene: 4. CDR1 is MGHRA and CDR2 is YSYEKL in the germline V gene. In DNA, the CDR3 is TGCGCCAGCAGCCAAGAAAGCGGGAGGTGGACCGGGGAGCTGTTTTTT. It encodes CASSQESGRWTGELFF.

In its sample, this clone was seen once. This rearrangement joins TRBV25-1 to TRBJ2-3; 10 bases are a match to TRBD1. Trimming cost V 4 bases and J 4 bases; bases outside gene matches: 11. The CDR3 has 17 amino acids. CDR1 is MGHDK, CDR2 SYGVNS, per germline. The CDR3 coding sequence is TGTGCCAGCAGTGTGATAAGTGGGACAGGGGTTGCAGATACGCAGTATTTT. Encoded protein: CASSVISGTGVADTQYF.

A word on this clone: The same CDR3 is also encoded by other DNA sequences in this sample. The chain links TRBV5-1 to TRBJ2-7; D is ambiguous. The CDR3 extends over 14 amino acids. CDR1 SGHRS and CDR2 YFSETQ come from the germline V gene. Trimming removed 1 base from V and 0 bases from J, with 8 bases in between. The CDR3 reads CASSLISSSYEQYF. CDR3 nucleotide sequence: TGCGCCAGCAGCTTGATCTCTAGCTCCTACGAGCAGTACTTC.

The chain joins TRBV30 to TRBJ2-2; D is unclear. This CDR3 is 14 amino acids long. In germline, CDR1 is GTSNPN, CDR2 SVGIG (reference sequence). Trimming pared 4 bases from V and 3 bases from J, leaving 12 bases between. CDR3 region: CAWTSVTHTGELFF. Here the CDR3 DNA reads TGTGCCTGGACTTCAGTGACGCACACCGGGGAGCTGTTTTTT. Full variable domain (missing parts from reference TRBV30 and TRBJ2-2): SQTIHQWPATLVQPVGSPLSLECTVEGTSNPNLYWYRQAAGRGLQLLFYSVGIGQISSEVPQNLSASRPQDRQFILSSKKLLLSDSGFYLCAWTSVTHTGELFFGEGSRLTVL.

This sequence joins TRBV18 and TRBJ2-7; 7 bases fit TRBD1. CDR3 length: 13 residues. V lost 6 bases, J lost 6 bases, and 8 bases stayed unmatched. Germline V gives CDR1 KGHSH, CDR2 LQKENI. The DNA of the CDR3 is TGTGCCAGCTCCCCGACAGGGTCCGGCGAGCAGTACTTC. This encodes CASSPTGSGEQYF.